A selection of T cell receptor beta chains follows, all from one sample in a study of PD-1 blockade in classical Hodgkin lymphoma. The data were produced by immunoSEQ multiplex PCR, yet TCRdb's version contains in-frame clones alone and is incomplete. The sample yields 15,000 to 20,000 clones, roughly 87% seen once. Sequenced material: peripheral blood mononuclear cells (PBMCs), taken before the second cycle of nivolumab. Receptors were obtained from a human donor with classical Hodgkin lymphoma. The CDR3 runs from the conserved cysteine through the conserved F or W. Fields, in order: J gene, D gene, V gene, clone size, CDR3 DNA, CDR3 protein. The D gene is left open where the match is weak. Rows give clone size only sometimes, using once, few, many, or a class for an expanded clone.

J: TRBJ1-5
D: -
V: TRBV19
size: once
DNA: TGTGCCAGTAGCAACGGGGCCCAGCCCCAGCATTTT
CDR3: CASSNGAQPQHF

J: TRBJ2-5
D: -
V: TRBV10-3
size: -
DNA: TGTGCCATCAGACCGGGGCCCCAAGAGACCCAGTACTTC
CDR3: CAIRPGPQETQYF

J: TRBJ2-5
D: -
V: TRBV2
size: -
DNA: TGTGCCAGCAGAACCCGGCAGGGGGGAGTGGAGACCCAGTACTTC
CDR3: CASRTRQGGVETQYF

J: TRBJ2-6
D: -
V: TRBV9
size: -
DNA: TGTGCCAGCAGCGTAAGAGGAGGGTTCGGGGCCAACGTCCTGACTTTC
CDR3: CASSVRGGFGANVLTF

J: TRBJ1-6
D: -
V: TRBV4-1
size: once
DNA: TGCGCCAGCAGCCAAGAGGAAGGTTCCTATAATTCACCCCTCCACTTT
CDR3: CASSQEEGSYNSPLHF

J: TRBJ1-1
D: -
V: TRBV19
size: few
DNA: TGTGCCAGTAGTATTGAAACGGGCACAAGTGTAGCTTTCTTT
CDR3: CASSIETGTSVAFF

J: TRBJ1-1
D: TRBD1
V: TRBV19
size: -
DNA: TGTGCCAGTAGTACTCGGACAGGCCCGAACACTGAAGCTTTCTTT
CDR3: CASSTRTGPNTEAFF

J: TRBJ2-1
D: -
V: TRBV7-2
size: -
DNA: TGTGCCAGCAGCTTACTGCGGGCTCCTCGGGAGCAGTTCTTC
CDR3: CASSLLRAPREQFF

J: TRBJ1-4
D: TRBD1
V: TRBV10-1
size: once
DNA: TGCGCCAGCAGTGGAGGGGGCTTAGCTAATGAAAAACTGTTTTTT
CDR3: CASSGGGLANEKLFF

J: TRBJ1-2
D: -
V: TRBV2
size: -
DNA: TGTGCCAGCAGTGACCGTCTACTGGAGCGCGACACCTTC
CDR3: CASSDRLLERDTF

J: TRBJ2-7
D: -
V: TRBV5-4
size: -
DNA: TGTGCCAGCAGCGCGGTACCTCAGGTGTCCTACGAGCAGTACTTC
CDR3: CASSAVPQVSYEQYF

J: TRBJ1-2
D: -
V: TRBV19
size: -
DNA: TGTGCCAGTAGTTACGGGAGGGTCGGCTATGGCTACACCTTC
CDR3: CASSYGRVGYGYTF

J: TRBJ1-2
D: -
V: TRBV7-2
size: -
DNA: TGTGCCAGCAGCTTAGTTGCCAGGCCGACCTATGGCTACACCTTC
CDR3: CASSLVARPTYGYTF

J: TRBJ2-7
D: -
V: TRBV4-1
size: -
DNA: TGCGCCAGCAGTCCAACAAACCTGGGTTTCTCGGAGGGCGAGCAGTACTTC
CDR3: CASSPTNLGFSEGEQYF

J: TRBJ1-4
D: -
V: TRBV7-7
size: -
DNA: TGTGCTAGCAGTTCCGGACGGTCAACTAATGAAAAACTGTTTTTT
CDR3: CASSSGRSTNEKLFF

J: TRBJ2-2
D: -
V: TRBV5-1
size: -
DNA: TGCGCCAGCAGCTCACAGGGTCCCGGGGAGCTGTTTTTT
CDR3: CASSSQGPGELFF

J: TRBJ2-5
D: TRBD2
V: TRBV2
size: once
DNA: TGTGCCAGCAGGAGGTCTAGCGGGGAGACCCAGTACTTC
CDR3: CASRRSSGETQYF

J: TRBJ2-5
D: TRBD2
V: TRBV6-1
size: few
DNA: TGTGCCAGCAGTGAAGCTGGCGGGGGGGCTCTTTCGGAGACCCAGTACTTC
CDR3: CASSEAGGGALSETQYF

J: TRBJ2-1
D: -
V: TRBV9
size: -
DNA: TGTGCCAGCAGCGTAGAAGAGGGAAGAAAGTTCTTC
CDR3: CASSVEEGRKFF

J: TRBJ2-2
D: -
V: TRBV6-1
size: few
DNA: TGTGCCAGCATGGTCGGACCGAACACCGGGGAGCTGTTTTTT
CDR3: CASMVGPNTGELFF

J: TRBJ1-5
D: TRBD1
V: TRBV7-2
size: -
DNA: TGTGCCAGCAGCGGGACAGGCTTTGAGGGCAATCAGCCCCAGCATTTT
CDR3: CASSGTGFEGNQPQHF

J: TRBJ1-3
D: -
V: TRBV19
size: -
DNA: TGTGCCAGTTCCGAGGGGAGAGCTGGAAACACCATATATTTT
CDR3: CASSEGRAGNTIYF

J: TRBJ1-3
D: -
V: TRBV9
size: -
DNA: TGTGCCAGCAGCGTAGCGGCGAGGTACTCTGGAAACACCATATATTTT
CDR3: CASSVAARYSGNTIYF

J: TRBJ1-5
D: -
V: TRBV7-8
size: -
DNA: TGTGCCAGCAGCTTAAGGATGGACACTAGCAATCAGCCCCAGCATTTT
CDR3: CASSLRMDTSNQPQHF

J: TRBJ2-7
D: TRBD2
V: TRBV4-3
size: -
DNA: TGCGCCAGCAGCCAAGATCTGGCTAGCGGGGCCTACGAGCAGTACTTC
CDR3: CASSQDLASGAYEQYF

J: TRBJ1-1
D: -
V: TRBV4-3
size: -
DNA: TGCGCCAGCAGCCAAGGCTCCATATTCAGGGTCCCGAACACTGAAGCTTTCTTT
CDR3: CASSQGSIFRVPNTEAFF

J: TRBJ1-1
D: TRBD1
V: TRBV2
size: -
DNA: TGTGCCAGCAGCCGTAGTGCCGGGACAGGGAGGGGTGGCACTGAAGCTTTCTTT
CDR3: CASSRSAGTGRGGTEAFF

J: TRBJ2-1
D: -
V: TRBV5-1
size: once
DNA: TGCGCCAGCAGCTTGGTACAGGTCGTAGGTGAGCAGTTCTTC
CDR3: CASSLVQVVGEQFF

J: TRBJ2-4
D: -
V: TRBV7-8
size: once
DNA: TGTGCCAGCAGCCCACTAGCCAAAAACATTCAGTACTTC
CDR3: CASSPLAKNIQYF

J: TRBJ2-3
D: -
V: TRBV6-1
size: -
DNA: TGTGCCAGCAGTGAACCTCGGCGGAGGGGTGGTGGAGATACGCAGTATTTT
CDR3: CASSEPRRRGGGDTQYF